This TCR beta chain was recorded in a study of prognosis after radiotherapy for stage I lung cancer. In its sample, this clonotype is medium-sized (0.01 to 0.1%). Multiplex PCR, run in two rounds, amplified TCR beta CDR3 from genomic DNA. Gene-specific TRBV and TRBJ primers were used in PCR round one. TCRdb used MiXCR to reprocess the multiplex PCR reads, holding one entry per CDR3 protein. The data hold about 35,000 distinct CDR3 sequences, with 34% observed a single time. Germline CDR1 DFQATT, CDR2 SNEGSKA (reference sequence). Trimming took 6 bases from V and 4 from J; bases not matched to a gene: 9. The CDR3 is 15 residues long.

The receptor was isolated from a donor aged 50 or older with non-small cell lung cancer. The sample in question was PBMCs, obtained before or after stereotactic body radiation therapy (not recorded which). This chain connects TRBV20-1 to TRBJ2-5; 12 positions agree with TRBD2. The CDR3 nucleotides are TGCAGTGCCCACCCCCCGGGACTAGCGGGAGAGACCCAGTACTTC. This codes for CSAHPPGLAGETQYF.